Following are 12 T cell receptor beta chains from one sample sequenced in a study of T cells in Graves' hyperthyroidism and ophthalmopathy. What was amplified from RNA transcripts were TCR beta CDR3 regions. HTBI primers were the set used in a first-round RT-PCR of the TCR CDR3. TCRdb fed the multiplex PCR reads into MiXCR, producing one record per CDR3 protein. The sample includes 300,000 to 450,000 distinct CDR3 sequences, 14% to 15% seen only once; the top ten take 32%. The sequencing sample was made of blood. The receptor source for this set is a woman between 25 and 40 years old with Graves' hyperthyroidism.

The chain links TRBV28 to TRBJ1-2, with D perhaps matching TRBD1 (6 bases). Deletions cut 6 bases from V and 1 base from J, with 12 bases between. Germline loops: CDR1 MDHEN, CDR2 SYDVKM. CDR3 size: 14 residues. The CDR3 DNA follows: TGTGCCAGCAGACCGGGACACAGTAACTATGGCTACACCTTC. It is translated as CASRPGHSNYGYTF.

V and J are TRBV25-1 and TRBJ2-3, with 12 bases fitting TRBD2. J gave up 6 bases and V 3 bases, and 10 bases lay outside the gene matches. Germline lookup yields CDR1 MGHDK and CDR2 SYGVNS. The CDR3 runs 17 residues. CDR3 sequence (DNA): TGTGCCAGCAGTGAGTTGGGGACTAGCGGGTATCGGGATACGCAGTATTTT. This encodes CASSELGTSGYRDTQYF.

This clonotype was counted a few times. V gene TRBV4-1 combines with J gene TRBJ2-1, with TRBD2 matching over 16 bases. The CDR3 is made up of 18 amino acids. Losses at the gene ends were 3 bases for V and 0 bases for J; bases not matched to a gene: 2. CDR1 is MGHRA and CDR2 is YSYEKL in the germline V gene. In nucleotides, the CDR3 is TGCGCCAGCAGCCAGGGGACTAGCGGGAGGGTCTCCTACAATGAGCAGTTCTTC. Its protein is CASSQGTSGRVSYNEQFF.

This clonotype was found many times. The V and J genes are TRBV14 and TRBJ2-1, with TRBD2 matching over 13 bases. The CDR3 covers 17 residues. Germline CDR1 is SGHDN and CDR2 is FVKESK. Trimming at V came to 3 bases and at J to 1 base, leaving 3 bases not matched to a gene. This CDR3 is CASSHGGLAGSYNEQFF. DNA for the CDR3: TGTGCCAGCAGCCATGGGGGACTAGCGGGGTCCTACAATGAGCAGTTCTTC.

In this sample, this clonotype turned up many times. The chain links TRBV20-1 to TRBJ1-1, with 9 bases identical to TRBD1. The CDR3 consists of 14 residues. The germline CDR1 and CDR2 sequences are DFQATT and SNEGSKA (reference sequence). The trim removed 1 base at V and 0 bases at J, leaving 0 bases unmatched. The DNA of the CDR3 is TGCAGTGCTAGAGGGGACAGGGTGAACACTGAAGCTTTCTTT. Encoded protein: CSARGDRVNTEAFF.

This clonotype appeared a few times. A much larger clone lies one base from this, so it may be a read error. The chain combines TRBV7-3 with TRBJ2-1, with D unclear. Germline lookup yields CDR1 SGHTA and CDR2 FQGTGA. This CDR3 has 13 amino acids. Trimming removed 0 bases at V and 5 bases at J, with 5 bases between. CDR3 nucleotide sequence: TGTGCCAGCAGCTTAACGTTGGACAATGAGCAGTTCTTC. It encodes CASSLTLDNEQFF.

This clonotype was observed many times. The CDR3 spells CASSSEGGQNSPLHF. In DNA, the CDR3 is TGTGCCAGCAGTTCAGAAGGGGGGCAGAATTCACCCCTCCACTTT. V and J are TRBV2 and TRBJ1-6, with a weak D call TRBD1 (6 bases). Germline values: CDR1 SNHLY, CDR2 FYNNEI. The CDR3 spans 15 residues. V was shortened by 5 bases and J by 7 bases, with 15 bases between the two germline ends.

CDR3 in DNA: TGTGCCAGCAGTGAAAACAGAGCTAATGAAAAACTGTTTTTT. It is translated as CASSENRANEKLFF. The V and J genes are TRBV2 and TRBJ1-4, with unresolved D. V was shortened by 2 bases and J by 3 bases, with 7 bases between the two germline ends. This CDR3 contains 14 residues. Germline V gene sequence: CDR1 SNHLY, CDR2 FYNNEI.

The chain's CDR3 is CASSQGYGAPKGGPQHF. DNA of the CDR3: TGTGCCAGCAGCCAAGGTTACGGTGCCCCCAAAGGAGGACCCCAGCATTTT. The chain links TRBV3-1 to TRBJ1-5; D ambiguous. Trimming took off 1 base at V and 10 bases at J, with 23 bases between the two ends. Germline lookup yields CDR1 LGHDT and CDR2 YNNKEL (reference sequence). The CDR3 sequence is 17 residues long.

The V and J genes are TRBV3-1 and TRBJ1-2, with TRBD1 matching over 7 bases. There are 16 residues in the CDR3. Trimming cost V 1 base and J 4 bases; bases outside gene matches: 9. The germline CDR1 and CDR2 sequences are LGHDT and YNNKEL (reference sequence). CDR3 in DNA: TGTGCCAGCAGCCAAGTCGCGGGACAGATAATCTATGGCTACACCTTC. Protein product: CASSQVAGQIIYGYTF.

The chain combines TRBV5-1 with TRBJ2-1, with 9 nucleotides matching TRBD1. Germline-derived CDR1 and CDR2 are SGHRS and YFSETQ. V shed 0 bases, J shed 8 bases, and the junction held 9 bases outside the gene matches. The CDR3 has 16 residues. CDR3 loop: CASSLAPGQGIDEQFF. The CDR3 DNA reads TGCGCCAGCAGCTTGGCTCCGGGACAGGGTATCGATGAGCAGTTCTTC.

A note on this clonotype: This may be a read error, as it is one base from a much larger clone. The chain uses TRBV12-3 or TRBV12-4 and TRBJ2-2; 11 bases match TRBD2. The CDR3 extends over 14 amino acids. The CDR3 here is CVSELAGGTGELFF. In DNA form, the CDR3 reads TGTGTCAGCGAATTAGCGGGAGGGACCGGGGAGCTGTTTTTT.